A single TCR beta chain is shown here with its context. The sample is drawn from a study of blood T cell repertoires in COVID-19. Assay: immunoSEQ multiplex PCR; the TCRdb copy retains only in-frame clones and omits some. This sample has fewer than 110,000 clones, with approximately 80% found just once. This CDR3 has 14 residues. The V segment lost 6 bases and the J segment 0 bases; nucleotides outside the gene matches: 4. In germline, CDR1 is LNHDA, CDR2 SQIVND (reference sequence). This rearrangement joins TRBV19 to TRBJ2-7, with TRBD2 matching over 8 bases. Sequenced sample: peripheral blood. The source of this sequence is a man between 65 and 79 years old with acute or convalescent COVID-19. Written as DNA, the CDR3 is TGTGCCAGTAGCGAGACTAGCGTCTCCTACGAGCAGTACTTC. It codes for CASSETSVSYEQYF. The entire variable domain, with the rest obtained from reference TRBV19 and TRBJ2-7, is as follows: DGGITQSPKYLFRKEGQNVTLSCEQNLNHDAMYWYRQDPGQGLRLIYYSQIVNDFQKGDIAEGYSVSREKKESFPLTVTSAQKNPTAFYLCASSETSVSYEQYFGPGTRLTVT.